This paragraph reports one TCR beta chain. Produced via immunoSEQ multiplex PCR; TCRdb's table is partial and in-frame only. The sample holds 20,000 to 25,000 clones, 70% to 90% seen once. The data were taken from a study of blood T cell repertoires in COVID-19. Turning to the study itself: Samples taken during acute and convalescent COVID-19 were collected in the United States, Italy and Spain. Sample material is recorded as cDNA or gDNA derived from T cells, B-cell-depleted T cells, or PBMCs.

The V end was cut by 4 bases, the J end by 4 bases, with 3 bases between. The length of the CDR3 is 11 residues. Per the germline V gene, CDR1 is SNHLY and CDR2 is FYNNEI. The V and J genes are TRBV2 and TRBJ2-3, with D uncertain. Sequenced sample: peripheral blood. This clonotype originated in a human donor in a cohort sampled during active COVID-19. The donor label of this sample is uncertain. CDR3 coding DNA: TGTGCCAGCAGTGCCGCAGATACGCAGTATTTT. Translation: CASSAADTQYF.